This TCR beta chain was obtained from a study of cytomegalovirus exposure and HLA in healthy donors. Use of 60 Vbeta and 13 Jbeta primers characterized the PCR. The protocol was immunoSEQ multiplex PCR, while the TCRdb copy is restricted to in-frame clones and leaves out a portion. This sample yields approximately 92,000 clones, of which around 70% are seen a single time; almost 8.5% belongs to the top ten. The trim removed 4 bases at V and 6 bases at J, leaving 3 bases unmatched. CDR1 and CDR2 (germline): SGHAT, FQNNGV. This CDR3 spans 14 amino acids. This chain uses TRBV11-2 with TRBJ1-6; 7 positions match TRBD1. Sequences were obtained from PBMCs. The receptor was isolated from a man aged 55-75 years in good health and CMV-seronegative. The CDR3 is CASSSRQGNSPLHF. The CDR3 DNA follows: TGTGCCAGCAGCTCTCGACAGGGTAATTCACCCCTCCACTTT.